The sequence of this T cell receptor (beta chain) was determined in a study of blood T cells in healthy people across ages. Isolation yielded PBMCs, at least 6.5 million per sample, in every case. Per sample, extraction of total RNA gave at least 5.5 micrograms in every case. A second PCR, run for about 7 to 11 cycles, used a sample-barcoded 5' primer plus a J-beta primer mix. Researchers report that each sample yielded at least 2.5 million CDR3-containing paired-end reads. Via MiXCR, TCRdb re-called the 5' RACE reads, giving one row per CDR3 protein. The sample comprises 700,000 or so distinct CDR3 sequences, around 41% of which are singletons, and 25% to 35% rests with the top ten. Trimming pared 11 bases from V and 2 bases from J, leaving 21 bases between. Germline CDR1 SGHDN, CDR2 FVKESK. The CDR3 sequence is 15 residues long.

The chain couples TRBV14 to TRBJ1-2; a possible D gene is TRBD1 (5 bases). The material sequenced was blood. The source of this sequence is an elderly man in good health. CDR3 coding DNA: TGTGCCTGCGGCCAATTATCGTCAGGGAACTATGGCTACACCTTC. Protein: CACGQLSSGNYGYTF.